Below are 2 T cell receptor beta chains sequenced from a single sample in a study of blood T cell repertoires in COVID-19. Repertoires were generated with immunoSEQ multiplex PCR, while TCRdb's copy carries only in-frame clones and drops some. The sample gives a few hundred thousand clones, around 89% of which show up once; about 1% is in the top ten. Sequences were obtained from peripheral blood. These receptors were taken from a woman aged 40 to 49 who had recovered from COVID-19.

Only one count was recorded for this clone. This rearrangement joins TRBV24-1 to TRBJ2-5, with a tentative D call TRBD2 (6 bases). Germline lookup yields CDR1 KGHDR and CDR2 SFDVKD. Trimming took off 4 bases at V and 1 base at J, with 15 bases between the two ends. CDR3 size: 16 residues. The CDR3 sequence: CATSDSGRDFQETQYF. The CDR3 nucleotides are TGTGCCACCAGTGACTCCGGGCGGGACTTCCAAGAGACCCAGTACTTC.

This clone came up a few times. The gene calls are TRBV5-4 and TRBJ2-1; D is possibly TRBD1 (6 bases). Germline lookup yields CDR1 SGHNT and CDR2 YYREEE (reference sequence). The CDR3 is made up of 13 amino acids. The germline V and J ends were trimmed by 4 bases and 7 bases, with 12 bases remaining between them. CDR3 protein: CASSPGQGNEQFF. CDR3 coding DNA: TGTGCCAGCAGCCCTGGCCAGGGGAATGAGCAGTTCTTC.